This section outlines one T cell receptor beta chain sequence together with its context. Its antigen is still unknown. This sample stems from a study of CD8 T cells in ankylosing spondylitis. The V and J ends lost 5 bases and 7 bases respectively, with 15 bases between them. The CDR3 consists of 14 residues. Germline CDR1 and CDR2: MNHEY and SMNVEV (reference sequence). Findings and limits, study-wide: One TCR beta motif, made up of fewer than 10 highly homologous variants, appeared characteristic of ankylosing spondylitis blood. Enrichment of disease-linked clones was reportedly significant in matched ankylosing spondylitis synovial fluid. Peripheral blood held disease-linked clones only at relatively low frequency, and these were CD8+.

Library preparation for TCR beta used quantitative 5'-RACE with molecular barcodes. TCRdb re-called the 5' RACE reads with MiXCR, one entry per CDR3 protein. The data show 250,000 to 400,000 distinct CDR3 sequences, with more than 9% seen just once and roughly a tenth held by the top ten. The clonotype originates from a female donor with ankylosing spondylitis or in good health (not recorded which). Sample: blood, either unsorted or a sorted T cell fraction (not recorded which). The chain couples TRBV27 to TRBJ1-5, with D unresolved. CDR3 nucleotides: TGTGCCAGCAGTACAGCGGGCTCGCGGCAGCCCCAGCATTTT. Translation gives CASSTAGSRQPQHF.